This T cell receptor (beta chain) was captured in a study of CD8+ T cells in alopecia areata. Study-level information: Patients received oral tofacitinib, 5 to 10 mg twice daily, for moderate-to-severe alopecia areata. Tofacitinib therapy lasting 6 to 18 months was followed by 6 months off drug.

Per the germline V gene, CDR1 is LGHNA and CDR2 is YSLEER. V lost 0 bases to trimming and J lost 6 bases, with 5 bases between them. The CDR3 consists of 13 residues. Obtained from alopecia areata patients were lesional scalp punch biopsies along with peripheral blood. Comments on this clone: Its antigen is unknown.

The sequencing template was cDNA reverse transcribed from extracted RNA. Data came from immunoSEQ multiplex PCR; TCRdb stores just in-frame clones and leaves some out. The table shows approximately 12,000 clones, with about 53% occurring only once. Study observations and caveats: Scalp sequencing also captures normal skin's resident alphabeta T cells. It was lesional scalp, especially alopecia totalis/universalis, that showed higher clonality than normal scalp.

The sequenced sample consisted of skin. The origin of this receptor is a human donor with alopecia areata. The chain has TRBV4-3 and TRBJ2-2, with D hard to call. Here the CDR3 reads CASSQDYAGELFF. As DNA, the CDR3 is TGCGCCAGCAGCCAAGACTATGCCGGGGAGCTGTTTTTT.